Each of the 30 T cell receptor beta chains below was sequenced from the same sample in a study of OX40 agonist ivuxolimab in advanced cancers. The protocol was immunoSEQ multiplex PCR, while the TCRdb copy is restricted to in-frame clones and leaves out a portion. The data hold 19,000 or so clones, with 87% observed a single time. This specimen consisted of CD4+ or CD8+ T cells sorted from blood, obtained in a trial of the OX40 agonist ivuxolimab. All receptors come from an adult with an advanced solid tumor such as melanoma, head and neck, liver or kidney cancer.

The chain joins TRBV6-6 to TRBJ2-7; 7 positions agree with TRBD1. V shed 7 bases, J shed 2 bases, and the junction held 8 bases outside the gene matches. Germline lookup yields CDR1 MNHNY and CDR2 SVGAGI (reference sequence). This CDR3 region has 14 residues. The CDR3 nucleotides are TGTGCCAGCACCCGGGACAGCGGAGCCTACGAGCAGTACTTC. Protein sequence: CASTRDSGAYEQYF.

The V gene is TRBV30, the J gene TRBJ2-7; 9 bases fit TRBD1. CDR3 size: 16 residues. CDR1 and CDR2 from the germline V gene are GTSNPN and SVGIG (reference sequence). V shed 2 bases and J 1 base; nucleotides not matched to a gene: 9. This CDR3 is CAWSSDRGSLSYEQYF. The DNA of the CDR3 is TGTGCCTGGAGTAGCGACAGGGGGAGCCTTTCCTACGAGCAGTACTTC.

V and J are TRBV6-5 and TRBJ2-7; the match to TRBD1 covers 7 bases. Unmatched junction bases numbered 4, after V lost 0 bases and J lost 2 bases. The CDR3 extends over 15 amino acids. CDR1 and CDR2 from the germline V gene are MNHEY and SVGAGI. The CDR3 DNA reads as TGTGCCAGCAGTTACTCTCCGGGACAGACCTACGAGCAGTACTTC. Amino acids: CASSYSPGQTYEQYF.

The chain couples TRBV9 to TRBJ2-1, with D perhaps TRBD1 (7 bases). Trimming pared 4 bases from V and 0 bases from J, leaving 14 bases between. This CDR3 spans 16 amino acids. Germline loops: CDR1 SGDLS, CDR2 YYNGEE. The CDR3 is CASSLGGGNSYNEQFF. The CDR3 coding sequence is TGTGCCAGCAGCCTAGGGGGCGGGAACTCCTACAATGAGCAGTTCTTC. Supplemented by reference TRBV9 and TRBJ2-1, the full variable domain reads DSGVTQTPKHLITATGQRVTLRCSPRSGDLSVYWYQQSLDQGLQFLIQYYNGEERAKGNILERFSAQQFPDLHSELNLSSLELGDSALYFCASSLGGGNSYNEQFFGPGTRLTVL.

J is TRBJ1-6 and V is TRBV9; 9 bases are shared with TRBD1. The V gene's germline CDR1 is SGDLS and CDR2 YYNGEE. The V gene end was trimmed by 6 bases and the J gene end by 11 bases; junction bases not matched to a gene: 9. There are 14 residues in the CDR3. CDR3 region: CASNTGQGIPPLHF. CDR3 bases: TGTGCCAGCAACACAGGACAGGGGATTCCACCCCTCCACTTT.

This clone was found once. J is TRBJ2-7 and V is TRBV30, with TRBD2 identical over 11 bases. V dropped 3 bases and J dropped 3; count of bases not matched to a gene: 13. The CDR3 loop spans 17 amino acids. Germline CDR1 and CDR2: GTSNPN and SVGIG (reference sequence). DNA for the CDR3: TGTGCCTGGAGCGGGCCTCCGGGACTAGCGGAGAACTACGAGCAGTACTTC. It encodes CAWSGPPGLAENYEQYF.

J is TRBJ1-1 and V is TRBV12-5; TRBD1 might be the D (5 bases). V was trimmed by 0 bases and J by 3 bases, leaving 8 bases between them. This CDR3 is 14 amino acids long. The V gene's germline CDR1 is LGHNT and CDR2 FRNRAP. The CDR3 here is CASGLVQVYTEAFF. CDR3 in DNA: TGTGCTAGTGGTTTGGTACAGGTATACACTGAAGCTTTCTTT.

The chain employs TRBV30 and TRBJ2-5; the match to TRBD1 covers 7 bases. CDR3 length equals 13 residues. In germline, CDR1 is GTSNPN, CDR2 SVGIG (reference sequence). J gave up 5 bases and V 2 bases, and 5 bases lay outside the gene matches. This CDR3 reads CAWSRQGKETQYF. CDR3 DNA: TGTGCCTGGAGTAGACAGGGAAAGGAGACCCAGTACTTC. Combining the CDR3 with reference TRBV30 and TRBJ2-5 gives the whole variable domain SQTIHQWPATLVQPVGSPLSLECTVEGTSNPNLYWYRQAAGRGLQLLFYSVGIGQISSEVPQNLSASRPQDRQFILSSKKLLLSDSGFYLCAWSRQGKETQYFGPGTRLLVL.

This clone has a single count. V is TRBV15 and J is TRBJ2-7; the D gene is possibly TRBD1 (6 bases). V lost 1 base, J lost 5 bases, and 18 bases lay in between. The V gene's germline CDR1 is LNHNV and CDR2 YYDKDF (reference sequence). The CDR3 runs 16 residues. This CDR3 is CATSRVPGEGPHEQYF. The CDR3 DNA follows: TGTGCCACCAGCAGAGTCCCAGGGGAAGGTCCCCACGAGCAGTACTTC.

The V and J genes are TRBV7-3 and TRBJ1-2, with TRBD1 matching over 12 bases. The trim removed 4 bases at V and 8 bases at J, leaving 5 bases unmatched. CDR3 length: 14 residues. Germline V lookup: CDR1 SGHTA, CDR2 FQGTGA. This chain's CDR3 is CASSSGTGGNGYTF. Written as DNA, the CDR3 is TGTGCCAGCAGCTCTGGGACAGGGGGCAACGGCTACACCTTC.

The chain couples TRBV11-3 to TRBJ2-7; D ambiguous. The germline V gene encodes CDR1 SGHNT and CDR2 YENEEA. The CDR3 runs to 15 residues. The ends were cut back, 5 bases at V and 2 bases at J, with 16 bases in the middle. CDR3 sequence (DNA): TGTGCCAGCAGCAGTGGGGTAGGAACCACCTACGAGCAGTACTTC. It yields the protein CASSSGVGTTYEQYF.

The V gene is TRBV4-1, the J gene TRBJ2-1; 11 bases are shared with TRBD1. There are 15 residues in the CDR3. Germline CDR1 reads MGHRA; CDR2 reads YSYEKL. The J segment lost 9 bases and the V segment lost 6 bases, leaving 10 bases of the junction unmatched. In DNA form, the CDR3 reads TGCGCCAGCAGATGGCAGGACAGGGGGCTTTTTGAGCAGTTCTTC. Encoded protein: CASRWQDRGLFEQFF.

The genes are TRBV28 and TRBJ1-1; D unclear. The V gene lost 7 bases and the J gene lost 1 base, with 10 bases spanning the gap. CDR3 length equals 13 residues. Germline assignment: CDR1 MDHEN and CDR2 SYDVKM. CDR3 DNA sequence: TGTGCCAGCAAATTAGCTGGGAACACTGAAGCTTTCTTT. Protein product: CASKLAGNTEAFF.

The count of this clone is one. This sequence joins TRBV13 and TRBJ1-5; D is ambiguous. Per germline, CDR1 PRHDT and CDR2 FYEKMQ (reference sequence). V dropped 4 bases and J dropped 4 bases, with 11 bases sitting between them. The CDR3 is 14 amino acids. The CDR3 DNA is TGTGCCAGCAGCTCCCCGGGAACTAATCAGCCCCAGCATTTT. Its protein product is CASSSPGTNQPQHF. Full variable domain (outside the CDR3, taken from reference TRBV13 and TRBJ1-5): AAGVIQSPRHLIKEKRETATLKCYPIPRHDTVYWYQQGPGQDPQFLISFYEKMQSDKGSIPDRFSAQQFSDYHSELNMSSLELGDSALYFCASSSPGTNQPQHFGDGTRLSIL.

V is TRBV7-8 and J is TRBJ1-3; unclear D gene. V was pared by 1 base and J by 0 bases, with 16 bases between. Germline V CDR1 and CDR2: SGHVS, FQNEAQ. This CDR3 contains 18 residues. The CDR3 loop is CASSLVVRTGDSGNTIYF. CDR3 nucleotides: TGTGCCAGCAGCTTAGTGGTTCGGACCGGGGACTCTGGAAACACCATATATTTT.

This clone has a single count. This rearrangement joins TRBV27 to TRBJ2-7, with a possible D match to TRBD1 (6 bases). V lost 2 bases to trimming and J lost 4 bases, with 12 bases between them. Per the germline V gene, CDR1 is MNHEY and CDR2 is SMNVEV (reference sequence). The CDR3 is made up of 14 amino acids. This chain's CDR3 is CASSLTGRLYEQYF. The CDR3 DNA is TGTGCCAGCAGTTTAACAGGGCGACTTTACGAGCAGTACTTC.

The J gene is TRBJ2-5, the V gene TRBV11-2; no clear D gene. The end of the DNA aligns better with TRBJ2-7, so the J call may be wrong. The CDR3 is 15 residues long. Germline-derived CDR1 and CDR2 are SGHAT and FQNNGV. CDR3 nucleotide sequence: TGTGCCAGCAGCTTAAAGGGATACGCCTCCTACGAGCAGTACTTC. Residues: CASSLKGYASYEQYF.

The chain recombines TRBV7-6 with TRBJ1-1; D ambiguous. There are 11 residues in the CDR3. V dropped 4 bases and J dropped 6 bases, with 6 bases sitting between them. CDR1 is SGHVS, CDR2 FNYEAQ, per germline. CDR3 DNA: TGTGCCAGCAGCTCCGCCTCTGAAGCTTTCTTT. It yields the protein CASSSASEAFF.

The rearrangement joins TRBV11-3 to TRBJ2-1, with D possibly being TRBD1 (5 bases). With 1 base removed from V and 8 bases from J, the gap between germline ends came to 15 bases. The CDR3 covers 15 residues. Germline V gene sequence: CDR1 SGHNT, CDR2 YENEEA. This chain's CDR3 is CASSLGGAGLYEQFF. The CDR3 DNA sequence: TGTGCCAGCAGCTTAGGGGGCGCCGGATTGTATGAGCAGTTCTTC.

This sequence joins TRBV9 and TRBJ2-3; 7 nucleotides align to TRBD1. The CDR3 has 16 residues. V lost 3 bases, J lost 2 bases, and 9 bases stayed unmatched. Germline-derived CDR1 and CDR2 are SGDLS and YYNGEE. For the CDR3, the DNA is TGTGCCAGCAGCGCGCCGACAGGGTGGGACACAGATACGCAGTATTTT. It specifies CASSAPTGWDTDTQYF.

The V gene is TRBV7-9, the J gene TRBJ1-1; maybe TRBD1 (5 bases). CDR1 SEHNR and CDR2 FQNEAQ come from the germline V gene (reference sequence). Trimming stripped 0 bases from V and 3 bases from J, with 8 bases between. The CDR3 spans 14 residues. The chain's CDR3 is CASSLAGRYTEAFF. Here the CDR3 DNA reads TGTGCCAGCAGCTTAGCGGGGCGGTACACTGAAGCTTTCTTT.

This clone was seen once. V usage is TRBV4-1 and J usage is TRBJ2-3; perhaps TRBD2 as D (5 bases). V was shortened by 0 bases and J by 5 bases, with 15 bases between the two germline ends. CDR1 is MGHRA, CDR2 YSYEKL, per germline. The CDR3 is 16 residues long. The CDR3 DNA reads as TGCGCCAGCAGCCAAGATAGGCCACTAGGGATAGATACGCAGTATTTT. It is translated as CASSQDRPLGIDTQYF.

The CDR3 bases are TGCGCCAGCAGCCAAGATGGGGGGAGCACAGATACGCAGTATTTT. Translating gives CASSQDGGSTDTQYF. V gene TRBV4-1 combines with J gene TRBJ2-3, with D possibly TRBD2 on 6 matching bases. Germline assignment: CDR1 MGHRA and CDR2 YSYEKL. The CDR3 sequence is 15 residues long. With 0 bases removed from V and 0 bases from J, the gap between germline ends came to 7 bases.

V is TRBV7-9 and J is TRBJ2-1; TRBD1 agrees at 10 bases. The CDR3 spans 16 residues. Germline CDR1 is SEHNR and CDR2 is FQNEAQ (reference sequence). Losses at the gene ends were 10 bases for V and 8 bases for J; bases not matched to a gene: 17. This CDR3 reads CATLNAGGQGIHEQFF. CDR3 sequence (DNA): TGTGCCACCCTAAACGCAGGGGGACAGGGGATCCATGAGCAGTTCTTC.

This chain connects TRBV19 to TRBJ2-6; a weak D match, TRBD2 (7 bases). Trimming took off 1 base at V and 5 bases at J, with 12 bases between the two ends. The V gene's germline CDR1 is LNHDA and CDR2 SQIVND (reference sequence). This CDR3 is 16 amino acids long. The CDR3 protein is CASSIVGGLWANVLTF. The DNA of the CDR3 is TGTGCCAGTAGTATAGTGGGGGGGCTCTGGGCCAACGTCCTGACTTTC.

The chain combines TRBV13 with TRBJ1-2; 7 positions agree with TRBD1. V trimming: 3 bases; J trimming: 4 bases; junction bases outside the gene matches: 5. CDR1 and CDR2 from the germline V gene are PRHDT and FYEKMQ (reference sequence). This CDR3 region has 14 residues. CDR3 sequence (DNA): TGTGCCAGCAGCTTCCAGGGGGAACCCTATGGCTACACCTTC. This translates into CASSFQGEPYGYTF.

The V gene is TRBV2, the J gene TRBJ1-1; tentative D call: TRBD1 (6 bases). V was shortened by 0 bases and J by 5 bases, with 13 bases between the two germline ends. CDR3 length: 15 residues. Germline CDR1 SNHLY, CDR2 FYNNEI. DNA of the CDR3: TGTGCCAGCAGTGAAGCCCCAGGGGTCGGGACTGAAGCTTTCTTT. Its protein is CASSEAPGVGTEAFF.

The CDR3 loop reads CASSAIGEGFGNGYTF. The CDR3 nucleotides are TGTGCCAGCAGCGCCATAGGGGAGGGGTTTGGTAATGGCTACACCTTC. This rearrangement joins TRBV9 to TRBJ1-2, with a tentative D call TRBD1 (5 bases). CDR3 length equals 16 residues. The V and J ends lost 3 bases and 6 bases respectively, with 21 bases between them. Germline assignment: CDR1 SGDLS and CDR2 YYNGEE.

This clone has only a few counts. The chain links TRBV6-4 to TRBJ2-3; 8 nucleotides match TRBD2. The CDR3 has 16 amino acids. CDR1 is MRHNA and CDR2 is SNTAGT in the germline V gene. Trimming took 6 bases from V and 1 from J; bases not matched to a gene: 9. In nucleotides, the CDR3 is TGTGCCAGCAGCCCAGAACAAGCGGGGGGCACAGATACGCAGTATTTT. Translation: CASSPEQAGGTDTQYF.

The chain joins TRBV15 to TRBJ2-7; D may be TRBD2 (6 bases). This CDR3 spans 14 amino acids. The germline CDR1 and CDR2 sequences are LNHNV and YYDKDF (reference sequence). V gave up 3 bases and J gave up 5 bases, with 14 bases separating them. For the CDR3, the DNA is TGTGCCACCAGCAGGCGGGGAAGGGTCCACGAGCAGTACTTC. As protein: CATSRRGRVHEQYF.